This section outlines one T cell receptor beta chain sequence together with its context. This record comes from a study of blood T cell repertoires in COVID-19. Looked up from germline, CDR1 is LNHDA and CDR2 is SQIVND (reference sequence). This CDR3 contains 13 residues. Trimming took 8 bases from V and 4 from J; bases not matched to a gene: 5. Sequenced by immunoSEQ multiplex PCR; TCRdb stores in-frame clones only, minus some. The data contain about 200,000 clones, more than 80% of them seen just once; the ten biggest clones take up 8% to 13%. Sequencing was performed on peripheral blood. This sequence joins TRBV19 and TRBJ1-5; 7 bases line up with TRBD1. The clonotype comes from a woman of 80 years or more with acute or convalescent COVID-19. CDR3 in DNA: TGTGCCAGTGGGACAGAACTTAATCAGCCCCAGCATTTT. It translates to CASGTELNQPQHF.